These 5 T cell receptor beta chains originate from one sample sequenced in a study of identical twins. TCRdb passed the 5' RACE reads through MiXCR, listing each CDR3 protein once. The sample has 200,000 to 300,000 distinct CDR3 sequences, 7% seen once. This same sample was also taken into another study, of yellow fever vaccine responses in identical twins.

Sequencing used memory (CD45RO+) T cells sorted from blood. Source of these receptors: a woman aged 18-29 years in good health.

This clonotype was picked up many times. DNA of the CDR3: TGTGCCAGCAGCCAAGAAGGGGGACGGAACTATGGCTACACCTTC. Amino acids: CASSQEGGRNYGYTF. The chain employs TRBV3-1 and TRBJ1-2; D possibly corresponds to TRBD1 (6 bases). Trimming shortened V by 0 bases and J by 2 bases, and 10 bases separated the two germline ends. Germline V gives CDR1 LGHDT, CDR2 YNNKEL (reference sequence). The CDR3 has 15 amino acids.

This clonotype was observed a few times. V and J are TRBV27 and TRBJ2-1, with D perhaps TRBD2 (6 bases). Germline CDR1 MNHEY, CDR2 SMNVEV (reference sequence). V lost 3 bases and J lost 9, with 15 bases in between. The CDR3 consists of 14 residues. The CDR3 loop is CASSFTGAPIEQFF. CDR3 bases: TGTGCCAGCAGTTTCACGGGAGCCCCGATTGAGCAGTTCTTC.

DNA of the CDR3: TGTGCCAGCAGTTCCCAGGGGGGACACTCGAACTATGGCTACACCTTC. Protein product: CASSSQGGHSNYGYTF. The chain has TRBV28 and TRBJ1-2, with 7 bases identical to TRBD1. This CDR3 has 16 residues. The germline V gene has CDR1 MDHEN and CDR2 SYDVKM. V lost 4 bases to trimming and J lost 2 bases; unmatched junction nucleotides: 10.

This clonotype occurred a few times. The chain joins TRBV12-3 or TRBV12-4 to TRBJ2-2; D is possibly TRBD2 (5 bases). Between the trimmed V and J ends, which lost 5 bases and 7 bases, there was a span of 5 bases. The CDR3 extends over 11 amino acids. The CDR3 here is CASSRGGELFF. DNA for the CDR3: TGTGCCAGCAGTCGGGGCGGGGAGCTGTTTTTT.

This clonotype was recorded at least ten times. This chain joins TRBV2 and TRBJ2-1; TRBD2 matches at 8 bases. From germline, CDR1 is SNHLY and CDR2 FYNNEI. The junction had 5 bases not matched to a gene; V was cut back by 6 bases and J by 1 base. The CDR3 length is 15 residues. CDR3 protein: CASSAGTRSYNEQFF. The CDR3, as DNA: TGTGCCAGCAGCGCCGGGACTAGGTCCTACAATGAGCAGTTCTTC.